A single sample is the source of the 22 T cell receptor beta chains below, sequenced in a study of T cells in Graves' hyperthyroidism and ophthalmopathy. From RNA transcripts, TCR beta CDR3 regions were amplified. The HTBI primer set drove a first-round RT-PCR of the TCR CDR3. A single record per CDR3 protein comes from TCRdb applying MiXCR to the multiplex PCR reads. The table has 500,000 to 800,000 distinct CDR3 sequences, nearly 45% seen once. The sample was peripheral blood or thyroid tissue (not recorded which). Receptor source: an adult man with Graves' disease, either hyperthyroidism or ophthalmopathy (not recorded which).

The V gene is TRBV5-1, the J gene TRBJ1-1; 10 bases align to TRBD1. The CDR3 length is 14 residues. V trimming: 4 bases; J trimming: 10 bases; junction bases outside the gene matches: 10. Germline V gives CDR1 SGHRS, CDR2 YFSETQ. CDR3 residues: CASSPGTGVGSAFF. The CDR3 DNA follows: TGCGCCAGCAGCCCAGGGACAGGGGTGGGATCAGCTTTCTTT. The full variable domain, rest sourced from reference TRBV5-1 and TRBJ1-1, is KAGVTQTPRYLIKTRGQQVTLSCSPISGHRSVSWYQQTPGQGLQFLFEYFSETQRNKGNFPGRFSGRQFSNSRSEMNVSTLELGDSALYLCASSPGTGVGSAFFGQGTRLTVV.

Here the CDR3 reads CASSLVGSGTGELFF. CDR3 nucleotide sequence: TGTGCCAGCAGCTTAGTCGGGAGTGGCACCGGGGAGCTGTTTTTT. The chain uses TRBV7-2 and TRBJ2-2, with D perhaps TRBD2 (6 bases). The CDR3 has 15 residues. Germline-derived CDR1 and CDR2 are SGHTA and FQGNSA. Trimming cost V 1 base and J 4 bases, with 10 bases left between them.

This clonotype came up once. The J gene is TRBJ2-7, the V gene TRBV7-2; maybe TRBD1 (5 bases). Between the trimmed V and J ends, which lost 6 bases and 2 bases, there was a span of 20 bases. Germline CDR1 reads SGHTA; CDR2 reads FQGNSA. This CDR3 has 16 residues. DNA of the CDR3: TGTGCCAGCAGATCCTCTTTATTAGGGGTAACCTACGAGCAGTACTTC. This sequence encodes CASRSSLLGVTYEQYF.

For this clonotype: One junction end does not reproduce the germline sequence, and a read error may be involved. The chain recombines TRBV10-3 with TRBJ1-5; D possibly corresponds to TRBD1 (6 bases). Germline V CDR1 and CDR2: ENHRY, SYGVKD. The CDR3 runs 18 residues. CDR3 sequence reads: CAIRESGPNRVGIQPQHF. CDR3 sequence (DNA): TGTGCCATCAGGGAGTCAGGACCAAACAGGGTTGGTATCCAGCCCCAGCATTTT.

The V call is TRBV7-9, the J call TRBJ1-5; tentative D call: TRBD1 (6 bases). CDR3 length: 15 amino acids. The germline gives CDR1 SEHNR, CDR2 FQNEAQ (reference sequence). With 6 bases removed from V and 6 bases from J, the gap between germline ends came to 18 bases. CDR3: CASRGLAGGRQPQHF. The CDR3 DNA is TGTGCCAGCAGGGGACTAGCGGGGGGGCGTCAGCCCCAGCATTTT.

This clonotype appeared a few times. V gene TRBV20-1 combines with J gene TRBJ2-7; D is undetermined. Germline V CDR1 and CDR2: DFQATT, SNEGSKA (reference sequence). The ends were cut back, 3 bases at V and 3 bases at J, with 15 bases in the middle. The CDR3 has 14 residues. The CDR3 protein is CSASRLADSYEQYF. The CDR3 DNA reads TGCAGTGCTAGTCGGTTAGCAGATAGCTACGAGCAGTACTTC.

CDR3: CSARVAGGEKLFF. DNA for the CDR3: TGCAGTGCTAGAGTGGCAGGGGGTGAAAAACTGTTTTTT. The chain employs TRBV20-1 and TRBJ1-4; 7 bases are a match to TRBD1. Losses at the gene ends were 1 base for V and 7 bases for J; bases not matched to a gene: 3. Germline-derived CDR1 and CDR2 are DFQATT and SNEGSKA (reference sequence). The CDR3 contains 13 residues.

This clonotype was detected once. The chain recombines TRBV9 with TRBJ1-2; 7 bases are a match to TRBD1. Trimming took 4 bases from V and 2 from J; bases not matched to a gene: 8. This CDR3 region has 15 residues. CDR1 and CDR2 from the germline V gene are SGDLS and YYNGEE. The CDR3 sequence is CASSRQGIRNYGYTF. The CDR3 nucleotides are TGTGCCAGCAGCCGACAGGGTATAAGGAACTATGGCTACACCTTC.

The chain uses TRBV5-4 and TRBJ1-1; D gene ambiguous. The CDR3 runs 16 residues. Between the trimmed V and J ends, which lost 3 bases and 5 bases, there was a span of 20 bases. Germline V gives CDR1 SGHNT, CDR2 YYREEE (reference sequence). The CDR3 region has the DNA TGTGCCAGCAGCTCCTCCCCTAGGACGGTAGATACTGAAGCTTTCTTT. Translated: CASSSSPRTVDTEAFF.

The gene calls are TRBV7-6 and TRBJ1-1; 8 bases match TRBD1. CDR3 length equals 14 residues. The V gene end was trimmed by 2 bases and the J gene end by 4 bases; junction bases not matched to a gene: 3. Germline CDR1 reads SGHVS; CDR2 reads FNYEAQ. The CDR3 nucleotides are TGTGCCAGCAGCTTAACAGGGGGGATCACTGAAGCTTTCTTT. Protein sequence: CASSLTGGITEAFF.

Many counts were recorded for this clonotype. The chain combines TRBV7-9 with TRBJ2-7; D is unresolved. CDR3 length equals 13 residues. The germline V gene encodes CDR1 SEHNR and CDR2 FQNEAQ (reference sequence). V was pared by 2 bases and J by 6 bases, with 11 bases between. The CDR3 here is CASSLQPLGEQYF. In nucleotides, the CDR3 is TGTGCCAGCAGCTTACAGCCTCTGGGCGAGCAGTACTTC. The full variable domain, rest sourced from reference TRBV7-9 and TRBJ2-7, is DTGVSQNPRHKITKRGQNVTFRCDPISEHNRLYWYRQTLGQGPEFLTYFQNEAQLEKSRLLSDRFSAERPKGSFSTLEIQRTEQGDSAMYLCASSLQPLGEQYFGPGTRLTVT.

CDR3 bases: TGTGCCAGCAGTTTGTCTTTCAATACCCCCTATGGCTACACCTTC. Translation gives CASSLSFNTPYGYTF. The chain uses TRBV2 and TRBJ1-2, with no clear D. Per germline, CDR1 SNHLY and CDR2 FYNNEI. V was clipped by 5 bases and J by 4 bases, with 17 bases between them. This CDR3 contains 15 residues.

V and J are TRBV20-1 and TRBJ1-1; perhaps TRBD1 as D (5 bases). The V and J ends lost 0 bases and 5 bases respectively, with 13 bases between them. This CDR3 comprises 14 residues. Germline assignment: CDR1 DFQATT and CDR2 SNEGSKA (reference sequence). DNA for the CDR3: TGCAGTGCTAGAGATGTCCAGGGCGGAACTGAAGCTTTCTTT. Translation: CSARDVQGGTEAFF.

V and J are TRBV19 and TRBJ1-5; D unclear. With 9 bases removed from V and 7 bases from J, the gap between germline ends came to 19 bases. The germline V gene encodes CDR1 LNHDA and CDR2 SQIVND (reference sequence). This CDR3 comprises 14 residues. The CDR3 reads CASRTDTNLQPQHF. Here the CDR3 DNA reads TGTGCCAGCAGGACCGACACCAATCTACAGCCCCAGCATTTT.

The CDR3 nucleotides read TGTGCCAGCAGCCCTCAGGGACAGTATAATGAAAAACTGTTTTTT. This translates into CASSPQGQYNEKLFF. The chain carries TRBV7-9 and TRBJ1-4, with 7 bases matching TRBD1. J gave up 4 bases and V 5 bases, and 7 bases lay outside the gene matches. CDR1 and CDR2 (germline): SEHNR, FQNEAQ (reference sequence). The CDR3 is made up of 15 amino acids.

V and J are TRBV9 and TRBJ1-4; D remains unclear. Germline lookup yields CDR1 SGDLS and CDR2 YYNGEE. The length of the CDR3 is 15 residues. V dropped 2 bases and J dropped 6 bases, with 14 bases sitting between them. The CDR3 is CASSVTADVYEKLFF. In DNA form, the CDR3 reads TGTGCCAGCAGCGTTACAGCGGACGTCTATGAAAAACTGTTTTTT.

The chain combines TRBV25-1 with TRBJ1-2; TRBD1 matches at 7 bases. Germline V gene lookup returns CDR1 MGHDK and CDR2 SYGVNS. The V and J ends lost 1 base and 3 bases, in that order; junction bases with no gene match: 11. CDR3 size: 17 residues. In DNA form, the CDR3 reads TGTGCCAGCAGTGAATCGACAGGGAGAGAGAAGGACTATGGCTACACCTTC. It is translated as CASSESTGREKDYGYTF.

V is TRBV14 and J is TRBJ2-5; no clear D gene. V was clipped by 1 base and J by 5 bases, with 17 bases between them. Germline values: CDR1 SGHDN, CDR2 FVKESK. CDR3 length: 16 residues. The CDR3 DNA follows: TGTGCCAGCAGCCAAGGCGAGTACACCACGGCGGAGACCCAGTACTTC. Protein sequence: CASSQGEYTTAETQYF.

This sequence joins TRBV29-1 and TRBJ1-1, with a weak D call TRBD1 (5 bases). Germline lookup yields CDR1 SQVTM and CDR2 ANQGSEA. Trimming left V 2 bases short and J 5 bases short, with 9 bases between. The CDR3 runs 12 residues. The chain's CDR3 is CSVEPEGTEAFF. The DNA for the CDR3 is TGCAGCGTTGAACCGGAGGGGACTGAAGCTTTCTTT.

This clonotype was observed a few times. The chain combines TRBV2 with TRBJ2-7; 7 bases match TRBD2. CDR3 size: 15 residues. In germline, CDR1 is SNHLY, CDR2 FYNNEI. After removal of 6 bases from V and 5 bases from J, the junction contained 13 bases not matched to a gene. CDR3: CASSPSPWGRDEQYF. The CDR3 DNA is TGTGCCAGCAGCCCCAGTCCGTGGGGGAGGGACGAGCAGTACTTC.

This clonotype was seen a single time. The chain is built from TRBV29-1 and TRBJ1-1; the match to TRBD1 covers 8 bases. Germline assignment: CDR1 SQVTM and CDR2 ANQGSEA. The CDR3 length is 12 residues. Unmatched junction bases numbered 6, after V lost 8 bases and J lost 4 bases. The CDR3 sequence is CSQGAEGTEAFF. The CDR3 nucleotides are TGCAGCCAGGGGGCGGAGGGCACTGAAGCTTTCTTT.

This clonotype appeared many times. The chain carries TRBV7-8 and TRBJ1-5; weak D call: TRBD1 (5 bases). This CDR3 has 15 amino acids. Germline assignment: CDR1 SGHVS and CDR2 FQNEAQ. Trimming removed 1 base at V and 0 bases at J, with 7 bases between. This CDR3 reads CASSLVGDSNQPQHF. CDR3 sequence (DNA): TGTGCCAGCAGCTTAGTAGGGGATAGCAATCAGCCCCAGCATTTT. Filled out from reference TRBV7-8 and TRBJ1-5, the complete variable domain reads GAGVSQSPRYKVAKRGQDVALRCDPISGHVSLFWYQQALGQGPEFLTYFQNEAQLDKSGLPSDRFFAERPEGSVSTLKIQRTQQEDSAVYLCASSLVGDSNQPQHFGDGTRLSIL.